The 26 T cell receptor beta chains below all came from one sample that was sequenced in a study of glioma-infiltrating T cells. The iRepertoire nested amplicon-rescue multiplex PCR amplified TCR alpha and beta CDR3s from RNA. TCRdb recomputed calls from the multiplex PCR reads with MiXCR, one row per CDR3 protein. The sample lists 90,000 to 110,000 distinct CDR3 sequences; about 25% were seen once. The specimen sequenced was glioma tissue, nonneoplastic brain tissue, or PBMCs (not recorded which). These receptors were collected from a human donor with low-grade glioma or glioblastoma, undergoing nonglioma brain surgery, or in good health (not recorded which).

This clonotype showed up many times. V usage is TRBV7-2 and J usage is TRBJ1-6; D unclear. The V end lost 5 bases, the J end lost 0 bases, and 5 bases lay between the germline ends. This CDR3 is built from 14 residues. Germline V gene data show CDR1 as SGHTA and CDR2 as FQGNSA. CDR3 region: CASSLSSYNSPLHF. In nucleotides, the CDR3 is TGTGCCAGCAGCCTTAGCTCCTATAATTCACCCCTCCACTTT.

About this clonotype: Mismatch with germline at one junction end may stem from a read error. This sequence joins TRBV6-1 and TRBJ2-3, with 9 bases lining up with TRBD2. This CDR3 spans 17 amino acids. Germline V lookup: CDR1 MNHNS, CDR2 SASEGT. In nucleotides, the CDR3 is TGTGCCAGCAGCGGTTTTCGGCGCGGGGGGGCAACAGATACGCAGTGTTTT. Amino acids: CASSGFRRGGATDTQCF.

In regard to this clonotype: Just one base apart from a much larger clone, this may be a read error. The rearrangement links TRBV24-1 to TRBJ2-7; tentatively, D is TRBD2 (5 bases). The ends were cut back, 1 base at V and 7 bases at J, with 10 bases in the middle. CDR1 KGHDR and CDR2 SFDVKD come from the germline V gene. The CDR3 length is 13 residues. CDR3 coding DNA: TGTGCCACCAGTGATTTTTACGGGAAAGAGCAGTACTTC. It specifies CATSDFYGKEQYF.

This clonotype was detected ten times or more. Its ends do not fully match the called genes, so a read error is possible. V is TRBV20-1 and J is TRBJ2-1, with TRBD2 matching over 12 bases. Germline V lookup: CDR1 DFQATT, CDR2 SNEGSKA (reference sequence). The CDR3 consists of 14 residues. The CDR3 spells CSDRLAGDYNEQFF. The CDR3 coding sequence is TGCAGTGATAGACTAGCGGGGGACTACAATGAGCAGTTCTTC.

The sample holds a few counts of this clonotype. J is TRBJ2-2 and V is TRBV24-1, with D maybe TRBD1 (6 bases). Germline values: CDR1 KGHDR, CDR2 SFDVKD. This CDR3 spans 15 amino acids. Trimming shortened V by 1 base and J by 5 bases, and 10 bases separated the two germline ends. The CDR3 DNA follows: TGTGCCACCAGTGATTTTGGGGGCTGGACCGGGGAGCTGTTTTTT. Amino acids: CATSDFGGWTGELFF.

This clonotype was picked up many times. The rearrangement joins TRBV28 to TRBJ1-5; D unresolved. Germline CDR1 reads MDHEN; CDR2 reads SYDVKM. Deletions cut 7 bases from V and 0 bases from J, with 13 bases between. The CDR3 length is 15 residues. As DNA, the CDR3 is TGTGCCAGCACCCCCTGGGCAAATAGCAATCAGCCCCAGCATTTT. It specifies CASTPWANSNQPQHF. Full variable domain (remainder filled in from reference TRBV28 and TRBJ1-5): DVKVTQSSRYLVKRTGEKVFLECVQDMDHENMFWYRQDPGLGLRLIYFSYDVKMKEKGDIPEGYSVSREKKERFSLILESASTNQTSMYLCASTPWANSNQPQHFGDGTRLSIL.

As regards this clonotype: One junction end does not reproduce the germline sequence, and a read error may be involved. The chain links TRBV2 to TRBJ1-1; D remains ambiguous. Germline assignment: CDR1 SNHLY and CDR2 FYNNEI. The CDR3 runs 14 residues. CDR3 sequence: CASSWLGRRTEAFW. CDR3 nucleotide sequence: TGTGCCAGCAGTTGGTTGGGGAGGCGGACTGAAGCTTTCTGG.

The chain employs TRBV28 and TRBJ2-7, with D possibly TRBD2 on 6 matching bases. Trimming removed 8 bases at V and 5 bases at J, with 16 bases between. The CDR3 has 13 amino acids. The V gene's germline CDR1 is MDHEN and CDR2 SYDVKM. The CDR3 loop reads CASGVRRANEQYF. The DNA for the CDR3 is TGTGCCAGCGGGGTCAGGAGGGCTAACGAGCAGTACTTC.

This clonotype has a count of ten or more. The V call is TRBV19, the J call TRBJ2-7; no definite D call. This CDR3 comprises 13 residues. V was shortened by 6 bases and J by 0 bases, with 9 bases between the two germline ends. Germline lookup yields CDR1 LNHDA and CDR2 SQIVND (reference sequence). The CDR3 DNA reads as TGTGCCAGTAGACGGGCGAGCTCCTACGAGCAGTACTTC. This gives the protein CASRRASSYEQYF.

This clonotype was picked up a small number of times. The chain employs TRBV29-1 and TRBJ1-2; tentatively, D is TRBD1 (6 bases). This CDR3 region has 12 residues. Germline V lookup: CDR1 SQVTM, CDR2 ANQGSEA. Trimming pared 2 bases from V and 8 bases from J, leaving 12 bases between. CDR3 sequence reads: CSVENRGRGYTF. The CDR3 DNA reads as TGCAGCGTTGAAAACCGGGGGCGCGGCTACACCTTC.

The V and J genes are TRBV28 and TRBJ2-1; D may be TRBD1 or TRBD2 (5 bases each). CDR1 MDHEN and CDR2 SYDVKM come from the germline V gene. V was trimmed by 3 bases and J by 8 bases, leaving 17 bases between them. This CDR3 is 15 amino acids long. The CDR3 loop reads CASSFRGSLKDEQFF. CDR3 nucleotides: TGTGCCAGCAGTTTCCGGGGCTCCCTTAAGGATGAGCAGTTCTTC.

Ten or more counts support this clonotype. The chain combines TRBV7-8 with TRBJ2-5; no firm D call. From germline, CDR1 is SGHVS and CDR2 FQNEAQ. Trimming took 2 bases from V and 0 from J, leaving 7 bases between them. The CDR3 runs 14 residues. CDR3 in amino acids: CASSLKVYQETQYF. CDR3 in DNA: TGTGCCAGCAGCTTAAAGGTTTACCAAGAGACCCAGTACTTC. Combining the CDR3 with reference TRBV7-8 and TRBJ2-5 gives the whole variable domain GAGVSQSPRYKVAKRGQDVALRCDPISGHVSLFWYQQALGQGPEFLTYFQNEAQLDKSGLPSDRFFAERPEGSVSTLKIQRTQQEDSAVYLCASSLKVYQETQYFGPGTRLLVL.

This clonotype was recorded many times. The V and J genes are TRBV7-9 and TRBJ2-5, with 7 bases that match TRBD2. The junction had 4 bases not matched to a gene; V was cut back by 0 bases and J by 6 bases. The CDR3 is 14 residues long. Germline values: CDR1 SEHNR, CDR2 FQNEAQ (reference sequence). The CDR3: CASSLAAGRKTQYF. CDR3 in DNA: TGTGCCAGCAGCTTAGCAGCGGGGAGGAAGACCCAGTACTTC.

The sample holds a few counts of this clonotype. This chain connects TRBV11-2 to TRBJ2-3, with D possibly TRBD2 on 6 matching bases. Germline values: CDR1 SGHAT, CDR2 FQNNGV. The CDR3 has 16 residues. With 5 bases removed from V and 2 bases from J, the gap between germline ends came to 17 bases. CDR3 protein: CASSGGTPFPTDTQYF. In nucleotides, the CDR3 is TGTGCCAGCAGCGGAGGGACTCCGTTTCCCACAGATACGCAGTATTTT.

The chain couples TRBV5-1 to TRBJ2-1; D unresolved. Germline CDR1 SGHRS, CDR2 YFSETQ. The CDR3 sequence is 15 residues long. Trimming pared 6 bases from V and 0 bases from J, leaving 13 bases between. CDR3 in amino acids: CASNPGSSSYNEQFF. CDR3 nucleotides: TGCGCCAGCAACCCCGGGTCCAGCTCCTACAATGAGCAGTTCTTC.

This clonotype was seen ten or more times. The chain combines TRBV2 with TRBJ1-1; D is uncertain. Trimming removed 3 bases from V and 1 base from J, with 6 bases in between. CDR3 length: 13 residues. The germline V gene encodes CDR1 SNHLY and CDR2 FYNNEI. As DNA, the CDR3 is TGTGCCAGCAGTGACGAAAGGAACACTGAAGCTTTCTTT. It is translated as CASSDERNTEAFF.

This clonotype has ten or more counts. The CDR3 spells CASSGGVTGVSHEQYF. The CDR3 nucleotides read TGTGCCAGCAGTGGAGGGGTGACAGGGGTTAGCCACGAGCAGTACTTC. The V and J genes are TRBV2 and TRBJ2-7; 8 nucleotides agree with TRBD1. The germline V gene encodes CDR1 SNHLY and CDR2 FYNNEI. Trimming took 4 bases from V and 5 from J; bases not matched to a gene: 13. This CDR3 has 16 amino acids.

Concerning this clonotype: This may stem from a read error, because a much larger clone lies one nucleotide away. The chain is built from TRBV28 and TRBJ2-1; 9 nucleotides align to TRBD1. This CDR3 contains 15 residues. Germline values: CDR1 MDHEN, CDR2 SYDVKM. For the CDR3, the DNA is TGCGCCAGCAGCCAAGGGGACAGGGACTACAATGAGCAGTTCTTC. Amino acids: CASSQGDRDYNEQFF.

V and J are TRBV18 and TRBJ1-5; 7 bases line up with TRBD1. This CDR3 has 14 amino acids. Germline loops: CDR1 KGHSH, CDR2 LQKENI. V was pared by 4 bases and J by 4 bases, with 4 bases of the junction left unmatched. DNA of the CDR3: TGTGCCAGCTCACACGGACAGGCAAATCAGCCCCAGCATTTT. It is translated as CASSHGQANQPQHF.

This clonotype was picked up many times. This chain connects TRBV4-2 to TRBJ1-1; TRBD1 matches 10 bases. V shed 1 base and J 6 bases; nucleotides not matched to a gene: 5. This CDR3 spans 15 amino acids. Germline CDR1 reads LGHNA; CDR2 reads YNFKEQ. CDR3 residues: CASSQAGTGVPEAFF. In DNA form, the CDR3 reads TGTGCCAGCAGCCAAGCCGGGACAGGGGTTCCTGAAGCTTTCTTT.

This clonotype appeared many times. V and J are TRBV7-2 and TRBJ2-5; no firm D call. The CDR3 has 14 residues. Trimming stripped 5 bases from V and 5 bases from J, with 15 bases between. The germline CDR1 and CDR2 sequences are SGHTA and FQGNSA. The CDR3 nucleotides read TGTGCCAGCAGCAGGACCAGGTCGGAGGAGACCCAGTACTTC. As protein: CASSRTRSEETQYF.

This clonotype showed up just a few times. V usage is TRBV30 and J usage is TRBJ2-7; 7 nucleotides line up with TRBD2. The CDR3 extends over 16 amino acids. Germline V gene sequence: CDR1 GTSNPN, CDR2 SVGIG (reference sequence). The junction had 8 bases not matched to a gene; V was cut back by 0 bases and J by 0 bases. The CDR3 DNA is TGTGCCTGGAGTGTACGATTGCGGGGGAGCTCCTACGAGCAGTACTTC. It specifies CAWSVRLRGSSYEQYF.

This clonotype was picked up a small number of times. The chain recombines TRBV10-3 with TRBJ2-2; TRBD2 is a possible D gene (5 bases). Per germline, CDR1 ENHRY and CDR2 SYGVKD. There are 14 residues in the CDR3. Trimming stripped 4 bases from V and 3 bases from J, with 9 bases between. The CDR3 DNA reads as TGTGCCATCAGTGGAGGGCAGTACACCGGGGAGCTGTTTTTT. This sequence encodes CAISGGQYTGELFF.

The rearrangement links TRBV4-2 to TRBJ1-4; D uncertain. The CDR3 length is 16 residues. Per the germline V gene, CDR1 is LGHNA and CDR2 is YNFKEQ. Trimming cost V 0 bases and J 7 bases, with 15 bases left between them. The CDR3 protein is CASSQDLDLVGEKLFF. The CDR3 DNA reads TGTGCCAGCAGCCAAGATCTGGATCTGGTTGGTGAAAAACTGTTTTTT.

This clonotype has only one observation. This could be a read error, since a much larger clone is one nucleotide away. The chain carries TRBV11-2 and TRBJ1-4, with D perhaps TRBD1 (5 bases). The V end lost 6 bases, the J end lost 3 bases, and 8 bases lay between the germline ends. Germline CDR1 reads SGHAT; CDR2 reads FQNNGV. The CDR3 contains 13 residues. CDR3 sequence: CASRWGPNEKLFF. As DNA, the CDR3 is TGTGCCAGCAGATGGGGCCCTAATGAAAAACTGTTTTTT. The full variable domain, in which reference TRBV11-2 and TRBJ1-4 provide the parts outside the CDR3, is EAGVAQSPRYKIIEKRQSVAFWCNPISGHATLYWYQQILGQGPKLLIQFQNNGVVDDSQLPKDRFSAERLKGVDSTLKIQPAKLEDSAVYLCASRWGPNEKLFFGSGTQLSVL.

The gene calls are TRBV29-1 and TRBJ1-4; a possible D gene is TRBD1 (6 bases). Trimming took off 7 bases at V and 6 bases at J, with 18 bases between the two ends. This CDR3 spans 14 amino acids. The V gene's germline CDR1 is SQVTM and CDR2 ANQGSEA. The CDR3 here is CSASGRGVDEKLFF. The CDR3 region has the DNA TGCAGCGCTTCAGGAAGGGGGGTAGATGAAAAACTGTTTTTT. Variable domain in full (rest from reference TRBV29-1 and TRBJ1-4): SAVISQKPSRDICQRGTSLTIQCQVDSQVTMMFWYRQQPGQSLTLIATANQGSEATYESGFVIDKFPISRPNLTFSTLTVSNMSPEDSSIYLCSASGRGVDEKLFFGSGTQLSVL.